Listed below are T cell receptor beta chains from one sample, sequenced in a study of regulatory T cells in long-lasting Graves disease. TCRdb re-analysed the multiplex PCR reads in MiXCR, keeping a single row per CDR3 protein. The data show around 420,000 distinct CDR3 sequences, 15% seen once. Source: peripheral blood mononuclear cells (PBMCs), taken at new diagnosis, from a patient treated with antithyroid drugs. These receptors all come from a female donor with Graves disease. Both conserved end residues are part of each CDR3. Each record gives: D gene, J gene, V gene, clone size, CDR3 DNA, CDR3 protein. The D gene is left open where the match is weak. For some rows the clone size is stated as once, few or many, or as a class when expanded; others skip it.

TRBD1,TRBJ2-7,TRBV25-1,NA,TGTGCCAGCAGTGAAGCCGGGACAGGCTCCTACGAGCAGTACTTC,CASSEAGTGSYEQYF
NA,TRBJ2-4,TRBV6-1,few,NA,CASSFGRGASYF
TRBD1,TRBJ1-6,TRBV4-1,NA,TGCGCCAGCAGCCCAACCACAGGGGCAGGTTCACCCCTCCACTTT,CASSPTTGAGSPLHF
NA,TRBJ1-1,TRBV7-9,many,TGTGCCAGCAGCTTAAGTTTCCGGAACACTGAAGCTTTCTTT,CASSLSFRNTEAFF
NA,TRBJ1-2,TRBV30,NA,TGTGCCTGGAGTCCCGGGTGGGGCCAACTGCATGGCTACACCTTC,CAWSPGWGQLHGYTF
NA,TRBJ1-5,TRBV24-1,few,TGTGCCACCAGTGATTTCCTCCGCCAGGGCCGAGATAGCAATCAGCCCCAGCATTTT,CATSDFLRQGRDSNQPQHF
NA,TRBJ2-1,TRBV20-1,NA,TGCAGTGCGAACAGATTGGGTAGCTACAATGAGCAGTTCTTC,CSANRLGSYNEQFF
NA,TRBJ2-1,TRBV2,NA,TGTGCCAGCAGGGAAGGACTAATCAATTACAATGAGCAGTTCTTC,CASREGLINYNEQFF
NA,TRBJ1-5,TRBV27,NA,TGTGCCAGCAGCCCAATGGTGGGGAGCAATCAGCCCCAGCATTTT,CASSPMVGSNQPQHF
TRBD1,TRBJ2-2,TRBV5-4,few,TGTGCCAGCAGCTCACAGGGGATAGGGACCGGGGAGCTGTTTTTT,CASSSQGIGTGELFF
TRBD1,TRBJ2-2,TRBV7-2,NA,TGTGCCAGCAGCTTGCGGACAGGGGTGAGGTCCGGGGAGCTGTTTTTT,CASSLRTGVRSGELFF
TRBD1,TRBJ2-7,TRBV10-3,many,TGTGCCATCAGGACAGGGGAACACTTC,CAIRTGEHF
NA,TRBJ1-2,TRBV19,NA,TGTGCCAGTACCGCGACAAGCTATGGCTACACCTTC,CASTATSYGYTF
TRBD2,TRBJ2-5,TRBV20-1,NA,TGCAGTGCTCAGAGCGGGGGGGGACTTGAGACCCAGTACTTC,CSAQSGGGLETQYF
NA,TRBJ2-7,TRBV2,many,TGTGCCAGCAGTGATTTACACTCAAGGGACTACGAGCAGTACTTC,CASSDLHSRDYEQYF
NA,TRBJ1-2,TRBV7-2,many,TGTGCCAGCAGTTTCTGGACGGATGGCTACACCTTC,CASSFWTDGYTF
TRBD1,TRBJ1-1,TRBV20-1,many,TGCAGTGCTAGAGCCGGGACAGGCGGGGGGACTGAAGCTTTCTTT,CSARAGTGGGTEAFF
TRBD1,TRBJ1-4,TRBV7-9,NA,TGTGCCAGCAGCTTAGATTTAGGGGGCGAGAAACTGTTTTTT,CASSLDLGGEKLFF
NA,TRBJ1-5,TRBV27,many,TGTGCCAGCAGTTTATCGCAGACCCTGGGACAGCCCCAGCATTTT,CASSLSQTLGQPQHF
NA,TRBJ2-7,TRBV7-6,few,TGTGCCAGCAGTTTGCTGCCGGGACCGAGGCACGAGCAGTACTTC,CASSLLPGPRHEQYF
TRBD2,TRBJ2-1,TRBV5-1,NA,TGCGCCAGCAGCTTGAGGCTAGCGGACTCCTGCAATGAGCAGTTCTTC,CASSLRLADSCNEQFF
NA,TRBJ1-6,TRBV2,few,TGTGCCAGCAGTCTGACAGAGTATAATTCACCCCTCCACTTT,CASSLTEYNSPLHF
NA,TRBJ2-2,TRBV27,many,TGTGCCAGCAGGTCGGGCAATCTAGGCACCGGGGAGCTGTTTTTT,CASRSGNLGTGELFF
TRBD1,TRBJ2-1,TRBV30,many,TGTGCCTGGAGTGTCTCAGGGGGTGAGCAGTTCTTC,CAWSVSGGEQFF
TRBD2,TRBJ2-1,TRBV4-1,many,TGCGCCAGCAGCCAGCTGGTACTAGCGGGAGGAGGCTCCTACAATGAGCAGTTCTTC,CASSQLVLAGGGSYNEQFF
TRBD1,TRBJ1-5,TRBV24-1,NA,TGTGCCACCAGTGAGGGACAGGGGGCATGGAATCAGCCCCAGCATTTT,CATSEGQGAWNQPQHF
TRBD1,TRBJ1-4,TRBV7-9,many,TGTGCCAGCAGCCCCGGGACAGGGGGATCTGAACTGTTTTTT,CASSPGTGGSELFF
NA,TRBJ2-1,TRBV20-1,few,TGCAGTGCTAGAGTAGAGTGGGCTAGTATGAGCGGGTCCTACAATGAGCAGTTCTTC,CSARVEWASMSGSYNEQFF
NA,TRBJ2-6,TRBV28,few,TGTGCCAGTCCGGACATCTCTGGGGCCAACGTCCTGACTTTC,CASPDISGANVLTF
NA,TRBJ2-7,TRBV12-3/TRBV12-4,many,TGTGCCAGCACCCACTCGGGCGGCTCCTACGAGCAGTACTTC,CASTHSGGSYEQYF
TRBD1,TRBJ1-2,TRBV6-1,NA,TGTGCCAGCATGGACAGGGAATACTTCTACACCTTC,CASMDREYFYTF
NA,TRBJ2-2,TRBV20-1,many,TGCAGTGCTCAGAGCGCTGGGGCGGTTAACACCGGGGAGCTGTTTTTT,CSAQSAGAVNTGELFF
TRBD2,TRBJ2-1,TRBV7-2,NA,TGTGCCAGCAGCTTAATCAGCGGGAGCTCCTACAATGAGCAGTTCTTC,CASSLISGSSYNEQFF
NA,TRBJ2-2,TRBV5-5,many,TGTGCCAGCAGCCCTCTACCCACATCTAACGCGAACACCGGGGAGCTGTTTTTT,CASSPLPTSNANTGELFF
NA,TRBJ2-1,TRBV12-5,many,TGTGCTAGTGGCATCAGTCTACTGAACAATGAGCAGTTCTTC,CASGISLLNNEQFF
NA,TRBJ2-2,TRBV6-2/TRBV6-3,few,TGTGCCAGCAGGACGACAGACACCGGGGAGCTGTTTTTT,CASRTTDTGELFF
NA,TRBJ2-4,TRBV10-3,few,TGTGCCATCAGTGAGACGTCCATCCTGATAGCCAAAAACATTCAGTACTTC,CAISETSILIAKNIQYF
NA,TRBJ2-1,TRBV7-2,many,TGTGCCAGCAGCTCCCGCCTCGGTATTGGCTACAATGAGCAGTTCTTC,CASSSRLGIGYNEQFF
NA,TRBJ2-1,TRBV10-2,few,TGCGCCAGCAGTGAGCGGACGGGGAGCTCCTACAATGAGCAGTTCTTC,CASSERTGSSYNEQFF
NA,TRBJ2-7,TRBV11-2,many,TGTGCCAGCAGCTTGGGACTTACCTACGAGCAGTACTTC,CASSLGLTYEQYF
TRBD2,TRBJ2-1,TRBV18,NA,TGTGCCAGCTCACCACAGAGGGAGGGAGGCTACAATGAGCAGTTCTTC,CASSPQREGGYNEQFF
TRBD2,TRBJ2-3,TRBV12-3/TRBV12-4,many,TGTGCCAGCAGTACTAGCGGGGGGGGCACAGATACGCAGTATTTT,CASSTSGGGTDTQYF
NA,TRBJ2-3,TRBV27,many,TGTGCCAGCAGCCCCGAGGTGATCAGCACAGATACGCAGTATTTT,CASSPEVISTDTQYF
TRBD1,TRBJ2-1,TRBV27,many,TGTGCCAGCAGCCTCGACAGGGGCGATCACAATGAGCAGTTCTTC,CASSLDRGDHNEQFF
NA,TRBJ1-1,TRBV6-2/TRBV6-3,many,TGTGCCAGCAGCGGGACAAAAGCTTTCTTT,CASSGTKAFF
NA,TRBJ1-5,TRBV20-1,many,TGCAGTGCTCTGGAGGATTATACCACCAATCAGCCCCAGCATTTT,CSALEDYTTNQPQHF
NA,TRBJ2-7,TRBV9,NA,TGTGCCAGCAGCGTCAGGGCCGGGGACGAGCAGTACTTC,CASSVRAGDEQYF
NA,TRBJ1-1,TRBV18,many,TGTGCCAGCTCACCTAGGAACAGCTTTAACACTGAAGCTTTCTTT,CASSPRNSFNTEAFF
TRBD1,TRBJ1-1,TRBV15,many,TGTGCCACCAGCAGAGAAGACAGGGTGAACACTGAAGCTTTCTTT,CATSREDRVNTEAFF
NA,TRBJ2-4,TRBV6-2/TRBV6-3,NA,TGTGCCAGCAGTTGGGCCCGGGAAAACATTCAGTACTTC,CASSWARENIQYF
TRBD1,TRBJ2-7,TRBV28,many,TGTGCCAGCAGTGCCCCGGGACAGACGAGCTACGAGCAGTACTTC,CASSAPGQTSYEQYF
NA,TRBJ1-3,TRBV12-3/TRBV12-4,many,TGTGCCAGCAGTTTGGCGGCAGGGAGAGGGACCATATATTTT,CASSLAAGRGTIYF
NA,TRBJ2-5,TRBV14,NA,TGTGCCAGCACCGGATACAGGGTAGAGACCCAGTACTTC,CASTGYRVETQYF
NA,TRBJ2-3,TRBV27,few,TGTGCCAGCAGTTTCGGTCTTACAGATACGCAGTATTTT,CASSFGLTDTQYF
NA,TRBJ2-7,TRBV6-1,many,TGTGCCAGCAGGACCTCGACACACTACGAGCAGTACTTC,CASRTSTHYEQYF